This section outlines one T cell receptor beta chain sequence together with its context. Antigen unknown. Germline and junction disagree at one end, which may indicate a read error. The sample comes from a study of cytomegalovirus exposure and HLA in healthy donors. Study-wide findings and caveats: Rarity characterized most TCR sequences, yet some public TCRs appeared in many donors. As a later analysis showed, several of the most significant clusters appeared to be linked to common viral pathogens. Cytomegalovirus status, reportedly, was diagnosed with high specificity and sensitivity by the classifier.

The V gene's germline CDR1 is SGHDT and CDR2 YYEEEE. The CDR3 extends over 14 amino acids. The PCR contained 60 Vbeta and 13 Jbeta primers. Repertoires were generated with immunoSEQ multiplex PCR, while TCRdb's copy carries only in-frame clones and drops some. The sample yields approximately 93,000 clones, approximately 69% seen once. The source is a boy between 10 and 17 years old in good health and CMV-seropositive. This rearrangement joins TRBV5-6 to TRBJ1-2, with D unresolved. The source material was PBMCs. CDR3 sequence reads: CASSPTGFNYGYPF. CDR3 nucleotide sequence: TGTGCCAGCAGCCCAACGGGGTTCAACTATGGCTACCCCTTC.